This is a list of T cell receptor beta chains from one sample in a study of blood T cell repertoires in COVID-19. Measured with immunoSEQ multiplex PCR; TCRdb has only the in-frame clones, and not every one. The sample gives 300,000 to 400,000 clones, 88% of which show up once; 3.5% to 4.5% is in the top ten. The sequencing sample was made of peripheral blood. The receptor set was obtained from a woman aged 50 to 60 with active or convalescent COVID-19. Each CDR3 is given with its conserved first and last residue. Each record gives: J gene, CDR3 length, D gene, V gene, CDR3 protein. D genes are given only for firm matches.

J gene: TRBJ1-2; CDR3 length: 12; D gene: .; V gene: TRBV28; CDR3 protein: CASSPGFHGYTF
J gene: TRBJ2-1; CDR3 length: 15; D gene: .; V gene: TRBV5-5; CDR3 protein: CASSTGDSPYNEQFF
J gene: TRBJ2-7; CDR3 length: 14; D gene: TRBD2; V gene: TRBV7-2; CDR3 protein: CASSSGLAGYEQYF
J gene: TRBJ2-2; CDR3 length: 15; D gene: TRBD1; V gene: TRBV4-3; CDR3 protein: CASSQASDRAGELFF
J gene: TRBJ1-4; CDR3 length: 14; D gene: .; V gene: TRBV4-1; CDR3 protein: CASSHGGLNEKLFF
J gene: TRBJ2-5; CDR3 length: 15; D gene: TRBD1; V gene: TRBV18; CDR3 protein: CASSPGQPRQETQYF
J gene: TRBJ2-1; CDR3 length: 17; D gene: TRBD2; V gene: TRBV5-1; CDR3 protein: CASSPQISSGGYNEQFF
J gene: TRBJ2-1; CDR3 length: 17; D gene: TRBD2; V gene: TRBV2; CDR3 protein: CASSERGSSGVYNEQFF
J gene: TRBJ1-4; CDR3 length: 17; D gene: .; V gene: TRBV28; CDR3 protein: CASSPSQGSGTNEKLFF
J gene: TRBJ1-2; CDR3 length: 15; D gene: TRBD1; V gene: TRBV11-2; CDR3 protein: CASSPLTGNLWRYTF
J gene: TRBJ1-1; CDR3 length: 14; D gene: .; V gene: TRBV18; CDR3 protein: CASSPSGEGTEAFF
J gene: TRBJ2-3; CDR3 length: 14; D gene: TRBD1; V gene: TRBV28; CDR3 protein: CATTEGAGTDTQYF
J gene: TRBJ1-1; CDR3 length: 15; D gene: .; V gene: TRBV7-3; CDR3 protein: CASSLGGDGDTEAFF
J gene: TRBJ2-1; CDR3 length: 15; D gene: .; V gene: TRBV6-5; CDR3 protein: CASSSGTLGGNEQFF
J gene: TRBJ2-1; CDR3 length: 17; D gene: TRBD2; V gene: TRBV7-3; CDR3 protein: CASSWVPSGTTGNEQFF
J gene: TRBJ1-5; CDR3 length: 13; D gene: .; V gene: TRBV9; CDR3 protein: CASSVDNDQPQHF
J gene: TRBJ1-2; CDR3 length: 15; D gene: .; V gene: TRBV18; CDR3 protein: CASSPSFGRGAGYTF
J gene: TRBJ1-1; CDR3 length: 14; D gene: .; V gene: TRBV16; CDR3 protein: CASSQSGFIFRAFF
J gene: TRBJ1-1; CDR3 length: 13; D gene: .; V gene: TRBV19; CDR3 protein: CASSIGRETEAFF
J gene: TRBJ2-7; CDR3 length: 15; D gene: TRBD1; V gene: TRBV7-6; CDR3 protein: CASSLDRTGGHEQYF
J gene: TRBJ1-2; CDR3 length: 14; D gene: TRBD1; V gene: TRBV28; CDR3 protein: CASRPSGGVSGYTF
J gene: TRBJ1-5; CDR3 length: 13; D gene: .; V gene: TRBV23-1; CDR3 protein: CASNKGVGQPQHF
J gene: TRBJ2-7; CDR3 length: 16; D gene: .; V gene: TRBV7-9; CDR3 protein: CASSSNLRGALSEQYF
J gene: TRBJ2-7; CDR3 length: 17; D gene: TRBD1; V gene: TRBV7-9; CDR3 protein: CASSLAFTGQGAGEQYF
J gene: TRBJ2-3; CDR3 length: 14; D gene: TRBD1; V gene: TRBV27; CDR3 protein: CASSSTGMGDTQYF
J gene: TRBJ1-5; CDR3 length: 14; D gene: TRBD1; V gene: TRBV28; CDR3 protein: CASSLTGLNQPQHF
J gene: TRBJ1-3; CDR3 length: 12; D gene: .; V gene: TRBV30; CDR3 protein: CAWSRRGNTIYF
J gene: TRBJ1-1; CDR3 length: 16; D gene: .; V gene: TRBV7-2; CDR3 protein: CASSLWGGSMNTEAFF
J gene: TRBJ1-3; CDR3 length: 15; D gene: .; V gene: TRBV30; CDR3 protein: CAWSVQVTARNTIYF
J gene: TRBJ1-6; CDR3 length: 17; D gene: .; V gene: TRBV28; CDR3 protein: CASSPEDGGPYNSPLHF
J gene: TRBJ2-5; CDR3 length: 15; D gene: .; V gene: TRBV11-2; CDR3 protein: CASSLSQGAWETQYF
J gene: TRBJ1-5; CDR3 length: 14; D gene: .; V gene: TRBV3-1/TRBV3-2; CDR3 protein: CASSPQGLNQPQHF
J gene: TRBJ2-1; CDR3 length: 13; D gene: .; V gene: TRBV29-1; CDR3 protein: CSVEYSGYNEQFF
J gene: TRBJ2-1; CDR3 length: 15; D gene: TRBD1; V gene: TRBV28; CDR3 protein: CASSLSGTAYNEQFF
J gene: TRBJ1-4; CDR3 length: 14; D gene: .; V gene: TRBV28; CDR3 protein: CASTSGVANEKLFF
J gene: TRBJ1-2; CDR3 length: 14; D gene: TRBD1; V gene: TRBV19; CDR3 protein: CASSKSTGDYGYTF
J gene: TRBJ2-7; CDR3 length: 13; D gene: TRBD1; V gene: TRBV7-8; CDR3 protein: CASSTGQDYEQYF
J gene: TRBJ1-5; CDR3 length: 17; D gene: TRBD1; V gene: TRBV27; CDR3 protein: CASSAGTGQNSNQPQHF
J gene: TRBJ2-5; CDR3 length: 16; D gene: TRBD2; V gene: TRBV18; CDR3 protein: CASTPGSSGSFETQYF
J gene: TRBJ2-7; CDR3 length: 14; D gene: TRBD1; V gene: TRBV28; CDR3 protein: CASSIGTDPYEQYF
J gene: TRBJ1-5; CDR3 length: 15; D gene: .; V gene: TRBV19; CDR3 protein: CASSSSRQLNQPQHF
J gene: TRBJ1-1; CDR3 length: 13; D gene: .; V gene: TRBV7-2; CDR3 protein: CASSFLGTGRAFF
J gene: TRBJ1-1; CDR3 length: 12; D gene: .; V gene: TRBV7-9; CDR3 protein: CASSLGAAGAFF
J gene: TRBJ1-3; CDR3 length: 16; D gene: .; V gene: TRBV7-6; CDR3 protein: CASSLGAQGSGNTIYF